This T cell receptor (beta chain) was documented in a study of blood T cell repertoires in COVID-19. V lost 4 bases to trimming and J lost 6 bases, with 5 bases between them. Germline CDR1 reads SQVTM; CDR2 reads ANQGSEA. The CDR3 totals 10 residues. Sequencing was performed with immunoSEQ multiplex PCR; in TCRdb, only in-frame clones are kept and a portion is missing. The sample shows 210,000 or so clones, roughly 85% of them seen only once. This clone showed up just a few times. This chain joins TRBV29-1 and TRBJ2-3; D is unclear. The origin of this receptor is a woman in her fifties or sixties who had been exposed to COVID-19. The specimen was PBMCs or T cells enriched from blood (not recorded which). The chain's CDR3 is CSVGHDTQYF. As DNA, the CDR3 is TGCAGCGTTGGACACGATACGCAGTATTTT.